Sequencing of this T cell receptor (beta chain) was carried out in a study of cytomegalovirus exposure and HLA in healthy donors. As for this clone: Its specificity is unknown.

General study findings and limits: In vitro confirmation showed a few CMV-associated chains to be CMV antigen specific. Among TCR sequences, most were rare, though some public TCRs appeared in many donors. There were 160 or so TCR beta chains listed as cytomegalovirus-associated.

Profiling relied on immunoSEQ multiplex PCR, and the TCRdb table lists in-frame clones only, not all of them. Of over 150,000 clones detected, about 89% appear once; the ten largest clones hold more than 2.5%. Source material: PBMCs. The sequence was collected from a woman in her late teens or twenties in good health and CMV-seropositive.

The CDR3 nucleotides are TGTGCCAGCAGCGTAGAACCTAGCGGGACTAGGCAGTATTTT. This translates into CASSVEPSGTRQYF. J is TRBJ2-3 and V is TRBV9; 9 bases agree with TRBD2. V lost 0 bases and J lost 11; bases outside the gene matches: 7. Germline CDR1 SGDLS, CDR2 YYNGEE. The CDR3 totals 14 residues.